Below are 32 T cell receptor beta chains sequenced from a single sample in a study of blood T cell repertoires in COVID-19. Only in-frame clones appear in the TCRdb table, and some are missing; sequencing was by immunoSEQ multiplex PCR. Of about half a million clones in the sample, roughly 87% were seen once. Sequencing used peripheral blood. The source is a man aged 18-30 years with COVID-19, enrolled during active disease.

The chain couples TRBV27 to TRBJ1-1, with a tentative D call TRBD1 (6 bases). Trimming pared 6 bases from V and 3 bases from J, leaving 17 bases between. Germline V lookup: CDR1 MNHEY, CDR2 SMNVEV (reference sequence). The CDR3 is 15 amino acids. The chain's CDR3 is CASSVGQSGDTEAFF. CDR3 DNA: TGTGCCAGCAGCGTAGGCCAATCAGGGGACACTGAAGCTTTCTTT.

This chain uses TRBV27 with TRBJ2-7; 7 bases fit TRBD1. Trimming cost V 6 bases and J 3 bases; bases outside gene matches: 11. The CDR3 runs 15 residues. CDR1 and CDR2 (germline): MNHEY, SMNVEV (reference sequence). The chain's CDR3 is CASSVGGSWLYEQYF. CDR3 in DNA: TGTGCCAGCAGCGTAGGGGGCTCGTGGCTCTACGAGCAGTACTTC.

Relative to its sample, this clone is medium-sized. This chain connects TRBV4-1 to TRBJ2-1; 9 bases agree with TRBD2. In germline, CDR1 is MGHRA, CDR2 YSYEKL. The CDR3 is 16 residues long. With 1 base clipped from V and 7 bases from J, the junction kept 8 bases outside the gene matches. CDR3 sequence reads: CASSQVGGGARNEQFF. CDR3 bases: TGCGCCAGCAGCCAAGTGGGCGGGGGGGCGAGGAATGAGCAGTTCTTC.

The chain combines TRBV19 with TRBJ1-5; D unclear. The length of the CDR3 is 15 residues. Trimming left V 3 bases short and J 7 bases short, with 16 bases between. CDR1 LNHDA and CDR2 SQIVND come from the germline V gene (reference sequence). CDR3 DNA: TGTGCCAGTAGTATGGGCTCGGGGAGGTGGCAGCCCCAGCATTTT. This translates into CASSMGSGRWQPQHF.

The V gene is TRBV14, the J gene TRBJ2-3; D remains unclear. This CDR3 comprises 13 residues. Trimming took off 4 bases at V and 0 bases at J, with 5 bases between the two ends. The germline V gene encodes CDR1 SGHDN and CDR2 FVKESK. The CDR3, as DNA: TGTGCCAGCAGCCCCCTCAGCACAGATACGCAGTATTTT. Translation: CASSPLSTDTQYF.

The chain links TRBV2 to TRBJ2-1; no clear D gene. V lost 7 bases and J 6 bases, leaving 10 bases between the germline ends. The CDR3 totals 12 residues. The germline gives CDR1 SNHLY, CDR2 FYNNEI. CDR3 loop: CASMAQPNEQFF. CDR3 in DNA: TGTGCCAGCATGGCTCAACCCAATGAGCAGTTCTTC.

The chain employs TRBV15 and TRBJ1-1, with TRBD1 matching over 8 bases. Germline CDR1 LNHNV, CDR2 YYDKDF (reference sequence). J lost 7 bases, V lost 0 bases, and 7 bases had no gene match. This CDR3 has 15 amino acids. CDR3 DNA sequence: TGTGCCACCAGCAGAGATCCGGCAGGGGGCAGTGAAGCTTTCTTT. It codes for CATSRDPAGGSEAFF.

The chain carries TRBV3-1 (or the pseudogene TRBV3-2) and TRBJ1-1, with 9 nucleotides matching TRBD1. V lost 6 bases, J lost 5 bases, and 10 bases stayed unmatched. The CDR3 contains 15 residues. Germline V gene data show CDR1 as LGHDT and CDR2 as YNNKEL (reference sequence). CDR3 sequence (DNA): TGTGCCAGCAGGCGTACGGGACAGGGATGGACTGAAGCTTTCTTT. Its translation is CASRRTGQGWTEAFF.

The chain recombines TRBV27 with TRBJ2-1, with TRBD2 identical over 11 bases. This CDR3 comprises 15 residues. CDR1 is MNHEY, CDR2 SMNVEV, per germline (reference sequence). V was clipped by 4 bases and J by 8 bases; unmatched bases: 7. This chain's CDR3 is CASSSPTSGVYEQFF. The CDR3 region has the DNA TGTGCCAGCAGTTCCCCGACTAGCGGGGTCTATGAGCAGTTCTTC.

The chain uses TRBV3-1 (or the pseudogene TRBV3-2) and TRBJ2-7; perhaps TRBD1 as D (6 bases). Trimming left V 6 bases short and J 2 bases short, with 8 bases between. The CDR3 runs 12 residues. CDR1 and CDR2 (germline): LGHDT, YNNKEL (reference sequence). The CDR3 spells CASSRTAYEQYF. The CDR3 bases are TGTGCCAGCAGTCGGACAGCCTACGAGCAGTACTTC.

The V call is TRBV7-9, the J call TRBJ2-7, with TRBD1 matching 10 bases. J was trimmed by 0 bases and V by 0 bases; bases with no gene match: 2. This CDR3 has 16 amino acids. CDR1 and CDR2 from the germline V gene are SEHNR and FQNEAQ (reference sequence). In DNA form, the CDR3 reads TGTGCCAGCAGCTTAGCGGGACAGGGGTCCTCCTACGAGCAGTACTTC. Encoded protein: CASSLAGQGSSYEQYF.

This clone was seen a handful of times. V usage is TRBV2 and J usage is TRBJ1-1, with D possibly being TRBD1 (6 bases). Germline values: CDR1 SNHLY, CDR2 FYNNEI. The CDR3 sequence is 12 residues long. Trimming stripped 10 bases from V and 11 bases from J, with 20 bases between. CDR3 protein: CATRTVGSWAFF. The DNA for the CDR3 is TGTGCCACTCGGACAGTCGGGTCTTGGGCTTTCTTT.

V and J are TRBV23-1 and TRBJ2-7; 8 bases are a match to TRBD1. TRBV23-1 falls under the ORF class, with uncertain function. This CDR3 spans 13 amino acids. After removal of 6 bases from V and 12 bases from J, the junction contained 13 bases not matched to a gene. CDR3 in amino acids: CASSERTGRPRYF. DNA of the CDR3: TGCGCCAGCAGCGAGAGGACAGGGAGACCTAGGTACTTC.

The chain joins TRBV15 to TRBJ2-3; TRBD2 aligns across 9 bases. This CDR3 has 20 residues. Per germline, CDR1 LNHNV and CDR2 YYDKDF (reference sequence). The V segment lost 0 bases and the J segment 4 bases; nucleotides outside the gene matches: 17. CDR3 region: CATSRDLRTSEDWSSDTQYF. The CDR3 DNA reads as TGTGCCACCAGCAGAGATTTAAGGACTAGCGAGGATTGGTCCTCAGATACGCAGTATTTT.

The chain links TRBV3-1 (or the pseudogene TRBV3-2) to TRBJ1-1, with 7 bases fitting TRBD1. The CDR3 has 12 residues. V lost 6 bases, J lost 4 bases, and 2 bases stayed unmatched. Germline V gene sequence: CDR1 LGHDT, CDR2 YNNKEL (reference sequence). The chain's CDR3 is CASRNRGTEAFF. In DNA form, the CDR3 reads TGTGCCAGCAGAAACAGGGGCACTGAAGCTTTCTTT.

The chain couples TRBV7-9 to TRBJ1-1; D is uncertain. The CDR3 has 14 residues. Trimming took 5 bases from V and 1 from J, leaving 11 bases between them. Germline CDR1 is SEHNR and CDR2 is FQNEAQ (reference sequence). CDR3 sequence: CASSRENRNTEAFF. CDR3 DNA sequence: TGTGCCAGCAGCCGTGAGAATAGGAACACTGAAGCTTTCTTT. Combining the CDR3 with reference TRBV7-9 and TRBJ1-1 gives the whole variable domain DTGVSQNPRHKITKRGQNVTFRCDPISEHNRLYWYRQTLGQGPEFLTYFQNEAQLEKSRLLSDRFSAERPKGSFSTLEIQRTEQGDSAMYLCASSRENRNTEAFFGQGTRLTVV.

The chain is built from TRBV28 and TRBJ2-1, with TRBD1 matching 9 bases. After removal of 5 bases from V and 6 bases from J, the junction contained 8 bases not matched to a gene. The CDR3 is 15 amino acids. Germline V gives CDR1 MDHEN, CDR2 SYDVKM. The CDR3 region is CASSLRTGAINEQFF. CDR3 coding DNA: TGTGCCAGCAGTCTCCGGACAGGGGCGATCAATGAGCAGTTCTTC.

This chain's CDR3 is CASSLGVDSTYNEQFF. The CDR3 DNA reads as TGCGCCAGCAGCTTGGGGGTGGACTCCACCTACAATGAGCAGTTCTTC. The rearrangement uses TRBV5-1 and TRBJ2-1, with D tentatively TRBD2 (5 bases). V lost 0 bases and J lost 2, with 12 bases in between. CDR3 length equals 16 residues. The germline gives CDR1 SGHRS, CDR2 YFSETQ.

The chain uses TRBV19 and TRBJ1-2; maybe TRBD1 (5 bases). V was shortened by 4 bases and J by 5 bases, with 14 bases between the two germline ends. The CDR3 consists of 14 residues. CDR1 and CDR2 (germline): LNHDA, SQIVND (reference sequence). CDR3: CASSTPTDRYGYTF. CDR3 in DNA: TGTGCCAGTAGTACTCCGACAGATAGATATGGCTACACCTTC.

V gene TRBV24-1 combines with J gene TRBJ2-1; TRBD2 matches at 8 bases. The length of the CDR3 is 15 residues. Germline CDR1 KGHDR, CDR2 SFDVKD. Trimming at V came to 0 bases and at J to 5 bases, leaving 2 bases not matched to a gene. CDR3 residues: CATSDLREGNNEQFF. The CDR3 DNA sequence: TGTGCCACCAGTGATTTGCGGGAGGGCAACAATGAGCAGTTCTTC.

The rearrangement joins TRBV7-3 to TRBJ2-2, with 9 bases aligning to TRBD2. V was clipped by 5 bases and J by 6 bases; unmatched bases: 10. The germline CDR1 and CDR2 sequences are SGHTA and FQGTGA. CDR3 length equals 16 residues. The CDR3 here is CASSESSSGSSGELFF. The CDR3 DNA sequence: TGTGCCAGCAGCGAAAGTAGTAGCGGGAGTTCCGGGGAGCTGTTTTTT.

The CDR3 region has the DNA TGTGCCAGCAGCCAAGATCCGACTAGCGGGAACACCGGGGAGCTGTTTTTT. It yields the protein CASSQDPTSGNTGELFF. V usage is TRBV3-1 (or the pseudogene TRBV3-2) and J usage is TRBJ2-2, with 9 bases fitting TRBD2. The trim removed 0 bases at V and 1 base at J, leaving 3 bases unmatched. The length of the CDR3 is 17 residues. The V gene's germline CDR1 is LGHDT and CDR2 YNNKEL (reference sequence).

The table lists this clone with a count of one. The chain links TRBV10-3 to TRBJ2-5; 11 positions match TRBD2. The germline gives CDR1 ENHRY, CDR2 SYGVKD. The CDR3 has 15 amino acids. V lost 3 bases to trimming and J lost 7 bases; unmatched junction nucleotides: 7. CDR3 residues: CAISDTSGGPRTQYF. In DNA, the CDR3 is TGTGCCATCAGTGATACTAGCGGGGGCCCCAGGACCCAGTACTTC.

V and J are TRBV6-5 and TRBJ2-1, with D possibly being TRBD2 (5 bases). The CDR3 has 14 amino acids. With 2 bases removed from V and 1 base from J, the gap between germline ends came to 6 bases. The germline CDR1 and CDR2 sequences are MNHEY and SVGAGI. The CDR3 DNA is TGTGCCAGCAGTTACGGAGGATCCTACAATGAGCAGTTCTTC. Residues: CASSYGGSYNEQFF.

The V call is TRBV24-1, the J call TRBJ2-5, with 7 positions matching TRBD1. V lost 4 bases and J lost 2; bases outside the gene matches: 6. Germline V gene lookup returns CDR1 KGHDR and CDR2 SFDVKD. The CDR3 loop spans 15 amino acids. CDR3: CATSDTGDKQETQYF. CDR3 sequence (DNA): TGTGCCACCAGTGACACAGGGGATAAACAAGAGACCCAGTACTTC.

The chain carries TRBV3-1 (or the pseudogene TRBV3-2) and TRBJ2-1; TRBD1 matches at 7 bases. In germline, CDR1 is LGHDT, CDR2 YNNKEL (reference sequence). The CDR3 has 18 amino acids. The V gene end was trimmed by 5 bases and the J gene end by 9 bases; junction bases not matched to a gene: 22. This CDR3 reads CASSSRQGPRILSGEQFF. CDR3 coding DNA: TGTGCCAGCAGCTCACGACAGGGCCCTAGGATTTTGTCGGGTGAGCAGTTCTTC.

CDR3 sequence (DNA): TGTGCCAGCAGTTCAGGGTTCATGAACACTGAAGCTTTCTTT. Amino acids: CASSSGFMNTEAFF. The rearrangement uses TRBV27 and TRBJ1-1; TRBD1 is a possible D gene (5 bases). V lost 4 bases and J lost 0, with 9 bases in between. CDR3 length: 14 residues. In germline, CDR1 is MNHEY, CDR2 SMNVEV (reference sequence).

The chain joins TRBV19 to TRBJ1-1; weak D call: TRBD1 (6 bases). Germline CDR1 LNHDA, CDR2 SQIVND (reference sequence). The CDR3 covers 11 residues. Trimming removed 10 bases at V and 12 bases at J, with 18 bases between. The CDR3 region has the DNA TGTGCCACCCGGGGAGGGGGTTGGTCTTTCTTT. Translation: CATRGGGWSFF.

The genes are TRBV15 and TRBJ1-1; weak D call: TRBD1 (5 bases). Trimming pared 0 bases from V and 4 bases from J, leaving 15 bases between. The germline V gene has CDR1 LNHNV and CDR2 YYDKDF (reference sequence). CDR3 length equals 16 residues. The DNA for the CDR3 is TGTGCCACCAGCAGAGAGAAGGGTATGGGGGGCACTGAAGCTTTCTTT. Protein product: CATSREKGMGGTEAFF.

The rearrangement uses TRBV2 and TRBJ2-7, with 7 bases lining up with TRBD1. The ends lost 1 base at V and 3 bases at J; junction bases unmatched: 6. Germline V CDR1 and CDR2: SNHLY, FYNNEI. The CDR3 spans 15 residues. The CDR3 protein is CASSEGGTVNYEQYF. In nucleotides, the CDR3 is TGTGCCAGCAGTGAAGGTGGGACAGTAAACTACGAGCAGTACTTC.

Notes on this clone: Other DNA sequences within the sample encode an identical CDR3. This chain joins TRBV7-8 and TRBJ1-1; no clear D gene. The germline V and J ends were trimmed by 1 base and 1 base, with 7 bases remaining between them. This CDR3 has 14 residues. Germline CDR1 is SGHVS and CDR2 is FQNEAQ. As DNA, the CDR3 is TGTGCCAGCAGCTTAGTTGCGGGGAACACTGAAGCTTTCTTT. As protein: CASSLVAGNTEAFF.

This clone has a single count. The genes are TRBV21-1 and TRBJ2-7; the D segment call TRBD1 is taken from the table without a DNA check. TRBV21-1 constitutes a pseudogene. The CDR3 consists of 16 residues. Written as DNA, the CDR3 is TGTGCCAGCAGCAAAGAAGACAGGGGCCACCGCTACGAGCAGTACTTC. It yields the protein CASSKEDRGHRYEQYF.